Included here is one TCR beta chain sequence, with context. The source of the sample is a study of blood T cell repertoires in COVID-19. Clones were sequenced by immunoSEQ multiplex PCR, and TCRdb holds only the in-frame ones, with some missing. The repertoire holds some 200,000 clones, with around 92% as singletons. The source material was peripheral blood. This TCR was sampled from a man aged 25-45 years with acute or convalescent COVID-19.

The CDR3 loop is CASSSRGLGRLTYF. CDR3 nucleotide sequence: TGTGCCAGCAGTTCCCGGGGTTTGGGGAGACTAACGTACTTC. This chain connects TRBV13 to TRBJ2-7; D perhaps matches TRBD2 (5 bases). V was clipped by 6 bases and J by 12 bases, with 24 bases between them. CDR3 length: 14 residues. CDR1 and CDR2 from the germline V gene are PRHDT and FYEKMQ (reference sequence).